These 20 T cell receptor beta chains originate from one sample sequenced in a study of identical twins (dated by TCRdb to the mid-2010s). The protocol used for the library was 5' RACE. Data came from an Illumina HiSeq 2000. Using fastp at Q25 and MiXCR, TCRdb reprocessed the public reads and kept productive beta chains. Entries are consolidated by CDR3 protein sequence, retaining the most common genes and DNA. The sample records about 810,000 distinct CDR3 sequences, about 12% of which are singletons. Around 1.5% of the sample rests with the top ten. The same data also contributed to another study, on yellow fever vaccine responses in identical twins.

Material: PBMCs. The receptor set was obtained from a woman between 18 and 30 years old in good health.

The table lists this clonotype with many counts. V usage is TRBV5-1 and J usage is TRBJ2-3; D might be TRBD1 or TRBD2, each matching 6 bases. V was cut by 4 bases and J by 2 bases, with 11 bases left in between. There are 14 residues in the CDR3. Germline loops: CDR1 SGHRS, CDR2 YFSETQ. The CDR3 DNA sequence: TGCGCCAGCAGCGTAGGGGGGCCCACAGATACGCAGTATTTT. Translation: CASSVGGPTDTQYF.

The chain couples TRBV25-1 to TRBJ2-5; D unresolved. V lost 6 bases and J lost 5, with 10 bases in between. This CDR3 is 12 amino acids long. The germline CDR1 and CDR2 sequences are MGHDK and SYGVNS. This CDR3 reads CASSGKVETQYF. CDR3 coding DNA: TGTGCCAGCAGCGGAAAAGTGGAGACCCAGTACTTC.

This clonotype was counted ten times or more. The V and J genes are TRBV28 and TRBJ2-1; weak D call: TRBD2 (5 bases). The CDR3 runs to 13 residues. V was clipped by 7 bases and J by 7 bases, with 14 bases between them. Germline V gives CDR1 MDHEN, CDR2 SYDVKM. CDR3 in amino acids: CASTRTRGNEQFF. The DNA of the CDR3 is TGTGCCAGCACTCGGACCCGCGGGAATGAGCAGTTCTTC.

This clonotype was seen repeatedly, ten times or more. The V and J genes are TRBV4-1 and TRBJ2-3, with 7 bases aligning to TRBD2. CDR3 length: 16 residues. The germline V gene encodes CDR1 MGHRA and CDR2 YSYEKL. Trimming cost V 0 bases and J 4 bases; bases outside gene matches: 7. The CDR3 loop reads CASSQEGGRVADTQYF. CDR3 in DNA: TGCGCCAGCAGCCAAGAAGGCGGGAGAGTCGCAGATACGCAGTATTTT.

This clonotype was picked up many times. The chain carries TRBV5-6 and TRBJ1-5, with 11 positions matching TRBD1. Germline trimming cut 0 bases from V and 6 bases from J; bases unmatched to any gene: 2. Looked up from germline, CDR1 is SGHDT and CDR2 is YYEEEE. This CDR3 is built from 15 residues. CDR3 bases: TGTGCCAGCAGCTTGGAAGGACAGGGGGCTCAGCCCCAGCATTTT. Protein sequence: CASSLEGQGAQPQHF.

The chain joins TRBV5-1 to TRBJ1-6; a possible D gene is TRBD1 (5 bases). Germline V CDR1 and CDR2: SGHRS, YFSETQ. This CDR3 spans 14 amino acids. Trimming cost V 7 bases and J 8 bases, with 16 bases left between them. The CDR3 region is CASGPGVGDSPLHF. CDR3 sequence (DNA): TGCGCCAGCGGTCCGGGGGTGGGGGATTCACCCCTCCACTTT.

The V and J genes are TRBV4-1 and TRBJ2-2; maybe TRBD2 (5 bases). Germline loops: CDR1 MGHRA, CDR2 YSYEKL. V lost 0 bases, J lost 4 bases, and 18 bases lay in between. The CDR3 is 18 residues long. CDR3 in amino acids: CASSQDVSSLALTGELFF. The CDR3 DNA sequence: TGCGCCAGCAGCCAAGATGTTTCGAGCCTAGCTCTCACCGGGGAGCTGTTTTTT.

The V and J genes are TRBV24-1 and TRBJ1-5, with D perhaps TRBD1 (5 bases). Deletions cut 9 bases from V and 2 bases from J, with 13 bases between. Germline V gene sequence: CDR1 KGHDR, CDR2 SFDVKD. The CDR3 sequence is 14 residues long. CDR3 in amino acids: CATGGPGGNQPQHF. The CDR3 coding sequence is TGTGCCACCGGAGGACCGGGGGGCAATCAGCCCCAGCATTTT.

This chain uses TRBV20-1 with TRBJ1-5, with no clear D. Between the trimmed V and J ends, which lost 5 bases and 4 bases, there was a span of 6 bases. This CDR3 is built from 11 residues. Germline lookup yields CDR1 DFQATT and CDR2 SNEGSKA (reference sequence). The CDR3 loop is CSAEDNQPQHF. The DNA of the CDR3 is TGCAGTGCTGAGGATAATCAGCCCCAGCATTTT.

This clonotype was seen at least ten times. This sequence joins TRBV4-1 and TRBJ1-2, with D maybe TRBD1 (6 bases). CDR3 length: 15 amino acids. The V and J ends lost 2 bases and 8 bases respectively, with 18 bases between them. The V gene's germline CDR1 is MGHRA and CDR2 YSYEKL. Written as DNA, the CDR3 is TGCGCCAGCAGCCAAATGGGACAAGGGGGGATGGGCTACACCTTC. This encodes CASSQMGQGGMGYTF.

V is TRBV6-5 and J is TRBJ2-5; 8 nucleotides align to TRBD1. Germline loops: CDR1 MNHEY, CDR2 SVGAGI. The CDR3 covers 14 residues. V lost 2 bases and J lost 7; bases outside the gene matches: 6. The CDR3 loop is CASSYDRGSGTQYF. CDR3 nucleotide sequence: TGTGCCAGCAGTTACGACAGGGGATCGGGGACCCAGTACTTC.

This sequence joins TRBV5-8 and TRBJ2-7, with D possibly called TRBD1 or TRBD2 (5 bases each). The CDR3 loop spans 16 amino acids. Germline V gene data show CDR1 as SGHTS and CDR2 as YDEGEE. The germline V and J ends were trimmed by 0 bases and 2 bases, with 15 bases remaining between them. The CDR3 region is CASSLGKGRVTYEQYF. For the CDR3, the DNA is TGTGCCAGCAGCTTGGGAAAGGGGCGGGTAACCTACGAGCAGTACTTC. Together with reference TRBV5-8 and TRBJ2-7, the CDR3 gives the full variable domain: EAGVTQSPTHLIKTRGQQATLRCSPISGHTSVYWYQQALGLGLQFLLWYDEGEERNRGNFPPRFSGRQFPNYSSELNVNALELEDSALYLCASSLGKGRVTYEQYFGPGTRLTVT.

This clonotype was seen repeatedly, ten times or more. The chain combines TRBV12-3 or TRBV12-4 with TRBJ1-2; possibly TRBD1 for D (5 bases). Trimming shortened V by 3 bases and J by 7 bases, and 15 bases separated the two germline ends. The CDR3 is 14 residues long. CDR3 nucleotides: TGTGCCAGCAGTTTGATCAGGGATGGGGGTGGCTACACCTTC. Its protein is CASSLIRDGGGYTF.

This clonotype came up a few times. J is TRBJ1-1 and V is TRBV20-1; tentatively, D is TRBD1 (5 bases). The CDR3 spans 12 residues. Germline CDR1 is DFQATT and CDR2 is SNEGSKA (reference sequence). CDR3 sequence (DNA): TGCAGAGCTGAGGGGCCGAACACTGAAGCTTTCTTT. Protein product: CRAEGPNTEAFF.

The CDR3 reads CASSAPGLAGSNEQFF. CDR3 sequence (DNA): TGTGCCAGCAGTGCACCGGGACTAGCGGGAAGCAATGAGCAGTTCTTC. This sequence joins TRBV12-3 or TRBV12-4 and TRBJ2-1, with 13 nucleotides matching TRBD2. Trimming cost V 5 bases and J 6 bases; bases outside gene matches: 7. The CDR3 is 16 amino acids.

The V gene is TRBV14, the J gene TRBJ2-7, with D maybe TRBD2 (6 bases). Trimming cost V 4 bases and J 0 bases, with 10 bases left between them. This CDR3 region has 14 residues. CDR1 and CDR2 from the germline V gene are SGHDN and FVKESK. The chain's CDR3 is CASSLWRDSYEQYF. In nucleotides, the CDR3 is TGTGCCAGCAGCCTTTGGCGGGACTCCTACGAGCAGTACTTC.

The V call is TRBV27, the J call TRBJ2-3; no reliable D call. In germline, CDR1 is MNHEY, CDR2 SMNVEV (reference sequence). With 3 bases removed from V and 0 bases from J, the gap between germline ends came to 19 bases. The CDR3 runs to 18 residues. CDR3 coding DNA: TGTGCCAGCAGTTTCCGTCTAGGGTCAGGTACTAGCACAGATACGCAGTATTTT. Protein: CASSFRLGSGTSTDTQYF.

The chain joins TRBV9 to TRBJ2-5, with 7 bases matching TRBD1. Germline V lookup: CDR1 SGDLS, CDR2 YYNGEE. V trimming: 4 bases; J trimming: 2 bases; junction bases outside the gene matches: 11. CDR3 length equals 16 residues. The CDR3 loop reads CASSPTFGQDQETQYF. CDR3 nucleotide sequence: TGTGCCAGCAGCCCAACCTTCGGACAGGATCAAGAGACCCAGTACTTC. Filled out from reference TRBV9 and TRBJ2-5, the complete variable domain reads DSGVTQTPKHLITATGQRVTLRCSPRSGDLSVYWYQQSLDQGLQFLIQYYNGEERAKGNILERFSAQQFPDLHSELNLSSLELGDSALYFCASSPTFGQDQETQYFGPGTRLLVL.

This clonotype was seen many times. The CDR3, as DNA: TGTGCCAGCAGTGAGGGCTCCGCAGATACGCAGTATTTT. Translation gives CASSEGSADTQYF. The V call is TRBV2, the J call TRBJ2-3; D not resolved. Trimming took off 3 bases at V and 4 bases at J, with 8 bases between the two ends. Looked up from germline, CDR1 is SNHLY and CDR2 is FYNNEI. There are 13 residues in the CDR3.

The table lists this clonotype with a few counts. The chain couples TRBV3-1 to TRBJ2-7; D uncertain. Per the germline V gene, CDR1 is LGHDT and CDR2 is YNNKEL (reference sequence). V dropped 1 base and J dropped 0 bases, with 13 bases sitting between them. This CDR3 has 16 amino acids. CDR3 sequence reads: CASSQGLTIISYEQYV. DNA for the CDR3: TGTGCCAGCAGCCAAGGTCTTACAATAATCTCCTACGAGCAGTACGTC.